The 31 T cell receptor beta chains given below trace back to one sample, sequenced in a study of cytomegalovirus exposure and HLA in healthy donors. In the PCR, 60 Vbeta and 13 Jbeta primers were used. Repertoires were generated with immunoSEQ multiplex PCR, while TCRdb's copy carries only in-frame clones and drops some. The sample consists of tens of thousands of clones, roughly four fifths of them appearing once. The specimen sequenced was PBMCs. These receptors all come from a man aged 30 to 45 in good health and CMV-seronegative.

The DNA of the CDR3 is TGTGCTAGTGGTTCCGGGGACAGCCGCGGTGAAGCTTTCTTT. This gives the protein CASGSGDSRGEAFF. This chain uses TRBV12-5 with TRBJ1-1, with 7 bases identical to TRBD1. The CDR3 is 14 amino acids. The germline CDR1 and CDR2 sequences are LGHNT and FRNRAP. The V segment lost 4 bases and the J segment 7 bases; nucleotides outside the gene matches: 9. The variable domain in full, completed from reference TRBV12-5 and TRBJ1-1, reads DARVTQTPRHKVTEMGQEVTMRCQPILGHNTVFWYRQTMMQGLELLAYFRNRAPLDDSGMPKDRFSAEMPDATLATLKIQPSEPRDSAVYFCASGSGDSRGEAFFGQGTRLTVV.

About this clone itself: Other DNA sequences in the sample encode the same CDR3. The chain links TRBV11-2 to TRBJ2-1; 7 nucleotides line up with TRBD1. After removal of 0 bases from V and 4 bases from J, the junction contained 0 bases not matched to a gene. The CDR3 is made up of 14 amino acids. The germline gives CDR1 SGHAT, CDR2 FQNNGV. The CDR3 sequence is CASSLEGQYNEQFF. The CDR3 coding sequence is TGTGCCAGCAGCTTAGAGGGACAGTACAATGAGCAGTTCTTC.

This chain connects TRBV18 to TRBJ2-5, with 7 positions matching TRBD1. The V and J ends lost 0 bases and 5 bases, in that order; junction bases with no gene match: 3. The CDR3 contains 14 residues. Germline loops: CDR1 KGHSH, CDR2 LQKENI. CDR3: CASSPPDRAETQYF. The DNA for the CDR3 is TGTGCCAGCTCACCACCCGACAGGGCGGAGACCCAGTACTTC.

The chain joins TRBV9 to TRBJ2-5, with D hard to call. Trimming left V 0 bases short and J 5 bases short, with 11 bases between. CDR1 and CDR2 from the germline V gene are SGDLS and YYNGEE. The length of the CDR3 is 14 residues. The CDR3 protein is CASSVEAHRETQYF. CDR3 sequence (DNA): TGTGCCAGCAGCGTAGAAGCTCATCGGGAGACCCAGTACTTC.

The V call is TRBV29-1, the J call TRBJ2-7, with TRBD1 matching 11 bases. V trimming: 3 bases; J trimming: 5 bases; junction bases outside the gene matches: 3. Germline V gives CDR1 SQVTM, CDR2 ANQGSEA. The CDR3 loop spans 13 amino acids. CDR3 in DNA: TGCAGCGTTGATGGGGACAGGGGGAACGAGCAGTACTTC. It is translated as CSVDGDRGNEQYF.

The chain carries TRBV6-5 and TRBJ2-2, with a tentative D call TRBD2 (5 bases). Trimming removed 7 bases from V and 4 bases from J, with 13 bases in between. CDR1 and CDR2 from the germline V gene are MNHEY and SVGAGI. This CDR3 has 14 residues. The CDR3 bases are TGTGCCAGCACCAGGAGGTCGGCCACCGGGGAGCTGTTTTTT. It specifies CASTRRSATGELFF.

The rearrangement links TRBV6-5 to TRBJ2-5, with 7 positions matching TRBD2. Germline V lookup: CDR1 MNHEY, CDR2 SVGAGI. This CDR3 has 14 residues. The J segment lost 1 base and the V segment lost 6 bases, leaving 5 bases of the junction unmatched. This chain's CDR3 is CASRRQRGQETQYF. In nucleotides, the CDR3 is TGTGCCAGCAGGCGCCAGCGGGGCCAAGAGACCCAGTACTTC.

V is TRBV29-1 and J is TRBJ1-1; TRBD1 is a possible D gene (6 bases). Germline CDR1 SQVTM, CDR2 ANQGSEA. V was shortened by 8 bases and J by 0 bases, with 19 bases between the two germline ends. The CDR3 has 15 amino acids. CDR3 in DNA: TGCAGCACTGTCGGACAGAAAGGGATGAACACTGAAGCTTTCTTT. This translates into CSTVGQKGMNTEAFF. The whole variable domain, filled in from reference TRBV29-1 and TRBJ1-1, reads SAVISQKPSRDICQRGTSLTIQCQVDSQVTMMFWYRQQPGQSLTLIATANQGSEATYESGFVIDKFPISRPNLTFSTLTVSNMSPEDSSIYLCSTVGQKGMNTEAFFGQGTRLTVV.

The chain employs TRBV5-1 and TRBJ1-2, with 7 bases lining up with TRBD1. The CDR3 length is 15 residues. V gave up 4 bases and J gave up 8 bases; unmatched junction bases: 14. The germline gives CDR1 SGHRS, CDR2 YFSETQ. The CDR3 sequence: CASSPGTDSSRGYTF. DNA for the CDR3: TGCGCCAGCAGCCCCGGGACAGACTCCTCCCGGGGCTACACCTTC.

The chain joins TRBV27 to TRBJ2-7; the match to TRBD1 covers 7 bases. V was pared by 1 base and J by 2 bases, with 11 bases of the junction left unmatched. This CDR3 has 17 residues. Germline assignment: CDR1 MNHEY and CDR2 SMNVEV (reference sequence). The CDR3 bases are TGTGCCAGCAGTTTATTGGGGAACAGGGGTCAGACCTACGAGCAGTACTTC. Translating it yields CASSLLGNRGQTYEQYF.

J is TRBJ2-1 and V is TRBV7-9; 13 nucleotides align to TRBD2. Germline V gives CDR1 SEHNR, CDR2 FQNEAQ (reference sequence). This CDR3 is built from 17 residues. The V segment lost 1 base and the J segment 6 bases; nucleotides outside the gene matches: 6. DNA for the CDR3: TGTGCCAGCAGCTTAGGGACCGGGACTAGCGGGGTCAATGAGCAGTTCTTC. This translates into CASSLGTGTSGVNEQFF.

The rearrangement links TRBV27 to TRBJ2-5; no reliable D call. Near its end, the DNA agrees better with TRBJ2-7, so the J call may be wrong. The length of the CDR3 is 12 residues. Germline V gene data show CDR1 as MNHEY and CDR2 as SMNVEV (reference sequence). CDR3 nucleotides: TGTGCCAGCCGAGATCTATACTACGAGCAGTACTTC. Encoded protein: CASRDLYYEQYF.

The chain is built from TRBV9 and TRBJ2-1; 7 nucleotides line up with TRBD2. There are 14 residues in the CDR3. Germline CDR1 and CDR2: SGDLS and YYNGEE. Trimming took 0 bases from V and 8 from J; bases not matched to a gene: 5. As DNA, the CDR3 is TGTGCCAGCAGCGTAGTATCTAGCGGCGATGAGCAGTTCTTC. This codes for CASSVVSSGDEQFF.

The J gene is TRBJ2-7, the V gene TRBV29-1; 9 positions agree with TRBD1. This CDR3 is built from 12 residues. Trimming took 7 bases from V and 5 from J; bases not matched to a gene: 6. The V gene's germline CDR1 is SQVTM and CDR2 ANQGSEA. The DNA of the CDR3 is TGCAGCGGATGGGACAGGGAAAACGAGCAGTACTTC. Translating it yields CSGWDRENEQYF.

This CDR3 is CASSLGTEGAYEQYF. The CDR3 coding sequence is TGTGCCAGCAGCTTGGGGACTGAGGGCGCCTACGAGCAGTACTTC. This chain connects TRBV5-4 to TRBJ2-7; maybe TRBD2 (5 bases). Deletions cut 0 bases from V and 2 bases from J, with 12 bases between. The CDR3 contains 15 residues. Germline lookup yields CDR1 SGHNT and CDR2 YYREEE (reference sequence).

This clone was seen a single time. The chain is built from TRBV7-8 and TRBJ1-1; D is unresolved. The CDR3 is 14 residues long. Trimming took 5 bases from V and 5 from J, leaving 15 bases between them. The germline V gene encodes CDR1 SGHVS and CDR2 FQNEAQ. The CDR3 here is CASSPIVGRTEAFF. CDR3 bases: TGTGCCAGCAGCCCCATAGTGGGGAGGACTGAAGCTTTCTTT. Variable domain in full (rest from reference TRBV7-8 and TRBJ1-1): GAGVSQSPRYKVAKRGQDVALRCDPISGHVSLFWYQQALGQGPEFLTYFQNEAQLDKSGLPSDRFFAERPEGSVSTLKIQRTQQEDSAVYLCASSPIVGRTEAFFGQGTRLTVV.

The V and J genes are TRBV7-6 and TRBJ1-1; D is perhaps TRBD1 (6 bases). The V gene lost 6 bases and the J gene lost 6 bases, with 14 bases spanning the gap. Germline assignment: CDR1 SGHVS and CDR2 FNYEAQ. This CDR3 comprises 13 residues. Here the CDR3 DNA reads TGTGCCAGCAGGGCGGGGGAGGGGGCTGAAGCTTTCTTT. It translates to CASRAGEGAEAFF.

CDR3 in DNA: TGTGCCAGTACGAGGAACTCCGGTGAAAAACTGTTTTTT. Protein product: CASTRNSGEKLFF. The chain uses TRBV19 and TRBJ1-4, with no clear D. V was trimmed by 7 bases and J by 7 bases, leaving 13 bases between them. The CDR3 has 13 residues. CDR1 LNHDA and CDR2 SQIVND come from the germline V gene (reference sequence).

This clone was recorded once. J is TRBJ2-1 and V is TRBV6-1; 7 positions match TRBD2. The germline CDR1 and CDR2 sequences are MNHNS and SASEGT. The junction had 11 bases not matched to a gene; V was cut back by 11 bases and J by 7 bases. CDR3 size: 13 residues. CDR3 residues: CAGGLERVNEQFF. The CDR3 coding sequence is TGTGCCGGCGGACTAGAGCGGGTGAATGAGCAGTTCTTC.

The chain is built from TRBV6-6 and TRBJ2-5; D remains ambiguous. Deletions cut 6 bases from V and 1 base from J, with 15 bases between. Germline loops: CDR1 MNHNY, CDR2 SVGAGI (reference sequence). The CDR3 extends over 15 amino acids. For the CDR3, the DNA is TGTGCCAGCAGCCTACTCACAGTCCCCCAAGAGACCCAGTACTTC. Translating it yields CASSLLTVPQETQYF.

The chain recombines TRBV6-5 with TRBJ1-5; no definite D call. The CDR3 covers 12 residues. From germline, CDR1 is MNHEY and CDR2 SVGAGI. V lost 8 bases and J 9 bases, leaving 14 bases between the germline ends. The DNA for the CDR3 is TGTGCCAGCGGCGGAACGAATAGGCCCCAGCATTTT. Protein: CASGGTNRPQHF.

This clone appeared a few times. The chain joins TRBV6-5 to TRBJ2-7; 11 bases are shared with TRBD1. V trimming: 4 bases; J trimming: 7 bases; junction bases outside the gene matches: 6. The germline gives CDR1 MNHEY, CDR2 SVGAGI. The CDR3 runs 14 residues. CDR3 bases: TGTGCCAGCAGTTTCGGACAGGGGGCTGGGGAGCAGTACTTC. This encodes CASSFGQGAGEQYF.

The chain combines TRBV11-2 with TRBJ1-2, with D perhaps matching TRBD1 (6 bases). The length of the CDR3 is 12 residues. Trimming cost V 2 bases and J 7 bases, with 8 bases left between them. Germline CDR1 reads SGHAT; CDR2 reads FQNNGV. CDR3 sequence (DNA): TGTGCCAGCAGCTTATTGGACAGTGGCTACACCTTC. Its translation is CASSLLDSGYTF.

The rearrangement links TRBV5-4 to TRBJ2-4; 7 nucleotides line up with TRBD1. Trimming removed 3 bases from V and 8 bases from J; junction bases left unmatched: 5. Germline V gene sequence: CDR1 SGHNT, CDR2 YYREEE (reference sequence). The CDR3 loop spans 13 amino acids. The CDR3 here is CASSSDRWDIQYF. CDR3 sequence (DNA): TGTGCCAGCAGCTCGGACAGGTGGGACATTCAGTACTTC.

The rearrangement joins TRBV7-9 to TRBJ1-5; the match to TRBD1 covers 8 bases. The germline V gene has CDR1 SEHNR and CDR2 FQNEAQ (reference sequence). The CDR3 is 15 residues long. Trimming took 8 bases from V and 4 from J; bases not matched to a gene: 10. CDR3 amino acids: CASGSDRDMNQPQHF. CDR3 coding DNA: TGTGCCAGCGGATCGGACAGGGATATGAATCAGCCCCAGCATTTT.

This rearrangement joins TRBV11-2 to TRBJ1-1; a possible D gene is TRBD1 (6 bases). Deletions cut 11 bases from V and 11 bases from J, with 24 bases between. The CDR3 totals 13 residues. The germline gives CDR1 SGHAT, CDR2 FQNNGV. As DNA, the CDR3 is TGTGCCTGCAACAGGGAGGGGGTGACTAGGGCTTTCTTT. Amino acids: CACNREGVTRAFF.

The chain employs TRBV11-2 and TRBJ2-7, with D tentatively TRBD1 (5 bases). The CDR3 extends over 13 amino acids. Looked up from germline, CDR1 is SGHAT and CDR2 is FQNNGV. Deletions cut 1 base from V and 2 bases from J, with 6 bases between. This chain's CDR3 is CASSLGQTYEQYF. CDR3 bases: TGTGCCAGCAGCTTAGGACAGACCTACGAGCAGTACTTC.

The chain has TRBV19 and TRBJ2-1; a possible D gene is TRBD2 (5 bases). Trimming pared 3 bases from V and 4 bases from J, leaving 16 bases between. The CDR3 contains 16 residues. Germline V lookup: CDR1 LNHDA, CDR2 SQIVND (reference sequence). The DNA for the CDR3 is TGTGCCAGTAGTATTTCCCCAGCGGATCTATACAATGAGCAGTTCTTC. This translates into CASSISPADLYNEQFF. The entire variable domain, with the rest obtained from reference TRBV19 and TRBJ2-1, is as follows: DGGITQSPKYLFRKEGQNVTLSCEQNLNHDAMYWYRQDPGQGLRLIYYSQIVNDFQKGDIAEGYSVSREKKESFPLTVTSAQKNPTAFYLCASSISPADLYNEQFFGPGTRLTVL.

J is TRBJ2-1 and V is TRBV4-1; D remains unclear. V lost 0 bases and J 6 bases, leaving 12 bases between the germline ends. CDR1 is MGHRA, CDR2 YSYEKL, per germline. The CDR3 contains 15 residues. This CDR3 is CASSQENGSGNEQFF. As DNA, the CDR3 is TGCGCCAGCAGCCAAGAGAACGGATCAGGCAATGAGCAGTTCTTC.

The chain joins TRBV5-1 to TRBJ1-1; 8 bases match TRBD1. The CDR3 spans 13 residues. The germline gives CDR1 SGHRS, CDR2 YFSETQ. The J segment lost 5 bases and the V segment lost 3 bases, leaving 3 bases of the junction unmatched. The CDR3 nucleotides are TGCGCCAGCAGCTCAGGGGGCTCTACTGAAGCTTTCTTT. It translates to CASSSGGSTEAFF.

The table lists this clone with a count of one. The rearrangement joins TRBV6-5 to TRBJ2-1, with 8 bases aligning to TRBD2. Trimming took 0 bases from V and 3 from J; bases not matched to a gene: 1. CDR1 is MNHEY and CDR2 is SVGAGI in the germline V gene. This CDR3 is 15 amino acids long. In nucleotides, the CDR3 is TGTGCCAGCAGTTACTCCCTAGCGGGCTACAATGAGCAGTTCTTC. The encoded protein is CASSYSLAGYNEQFF.